Below are 20 T cell receptor beta chains sequenced from a single sample in a study of T cell responses to AZD1222 COVID-19 vaccine. The method was immunoSEQ multiplex PCR; TCRdb's version includes in-frame clones alone and lacks a portion of them. The sample carries under 130,000 clones, nearly 90% recorded once. The sample in question was peripheral blood, obtained 28 days after the second AZD1222 dose. The receptors come from an adult who received the AZD1222 COVID-19 vaccine.

This sequence joins TRBV19 and TRBJ1-5, with D unclear. From germline, CDR1 is LNHDA and CDR2 SQIVND (reference sequence). The germline V and J ends were trimmed by 6 bases and 0 bases, with 6 bases remaining between them. This CDR3 has 13 residues. The CDR3 sequence: CASRINSNQPQHF. The CDR3 DNA is TGTGCCAGTAGGATAAATAGCAATCAGCCCCAGCATTTT.

The chain recombines TRBV2 with TRBJ2-1, with 8 bases identical to TRBD2. Germline loops: CDR1 SNHLY, CDR2 FYNNEI. The CDR3 spans 16 residues. Unmatched junction bases numbered 12, after V lost 2 bases and J lost 9 bases. The CDR3 reads CASSELLAGPAGEQFF. CDR3 sequence (DNA): TGTGCCAGCAGTGAACTGTTAGCGGGACCCGCGGGTGAGCAGTTCTTC.

V gene TRBV28 combines with J gene TRBJ1-1; 7 bases map to TRBD1. The CDR3 sequence is 18 residues long. V lost 6 bases, J lost 1 base, and 17 bases stayed unmatched. Germline V gene data show CDR1 as MDHEN and CDR2 as SYDVKM. The CDR3 DNA reads TGTGCCAGCAGCAAAGATCTGACAGGGACGGCAGAGAACACTGAAGCTTTCTTT. Translated, it gives CASSKDLTGTAENTEAFF.

The chain carries TRBV4-3 and TRBJ1-5, with D unresolved. The germline CDR1 and CDR2 sequences are LGHNA and YSLEER. The CDR3 is 15 residues long. The V and J ends lost 1 base and 1 base respectively, with 8 bases between them. Here the CDR3 DNA reads TGCGCCAGCAGCCAAGGCCGGGAAAGCAATCAGCCCCAGCATTTT. Amino acids: CASSQGRESNQPQHF.

The chain carries TRBV7-9 and TRBJ2-6; 8 positions agree with TRBD2. CDR1 is SEHNR and CDR2 is FQNEAQ in the germline V gene (reference sequence). The CDR3 runs to 19 residues. Trimming at V came to 6 bases and at J to 1 base, leaving 14 bases not matched to a gene. In DNA, the CDR3 is TGTGCCAGCAGACCACGGGAGGGTTCTGTGCTGTCTGGGGCCAACGTCCTGACTTTC. The encoded protein is CASRPREGSVLSGANVLTF.

This clone appeared a few times. The CDR3 DNA reads as TGTGCCACCAGCAGAGGGGGGACAGCCTACAATGAGCAGTTCTTC. Protein sequence: CATSRGGTAYNEQFF. The J gene is TRBJ2-1, the V gene TRBV15, with 7 bases that match TRBD1. CDR3 length: 15 residues. Losses at the gene ends were 1 base for V and 2 bases for J; bases not matched to a gene: 2. Germline CDR1 is LNHNV and CDR2 is YYDKDF (reference sequence). The whole variable domain, filled in from reference TRBV15 and TRBJ2-1, reads DAMVIQNPRYQVTQFGKPVTLSCSQTLNHNVMYWYQQKSSQAPKLLFHYYDKDFNNEADTPDNFQSRRPNTSFCFLDIRSPGLGDTAMYLCATSRGGTAYNEQFFGPGTRLTVL.

This clone was seen just once. The CDR3 loop reads CAISESRQGAEPQHF. The CDR3 bases are TGTGCCATCAGTGAGTCGAGGCAGGGGGCTGAACCCCAGCATTTT. The chain is built from TRBV10-3 and TRBJ1-5; TRBD1 agrees at 8 bases. This CDR3 is built from 15 residues. V was pared by 0 bases and J by 10 bases, with 8 bases of the junction left unmatched. The germline gives CDR1 ENHRY, CDR2 SYGVKD.

The chain is built from TRBV13 and TRBJ1-1; D remains unclear. V was clipped by 5 bases and J by 0 bases, with 7 bases between them. This CDR3 spans 13 amino acids. The germline V gene has CDR1 PRHDT and CDR2 FYEKMQ (reference sequence). CDR3 sequence: CASSPSLNTEAFF. CDR3 nucleotides: TGTGCCAGCAGCCCCTCACTGAACACTGAAGCTTTCTTT.

The rearrangement joins TRBV24-1 to TRBJ2-7; 8 bases are a match to TRBD1. J gave up 2 bases and V 12 bases, and 11 bases lay outside the gene matches. Germline-derived CDR1 and CDR2 are KGHDR and SFDVKD. CDR3 length: 14 amino acids. The CDR3 DNA follows: TGTGCCGTAGCCACAGGGGGAAGGACCTACGAGCAGTACTTC. It specifies CAVATGGRTYEQYF.

The chain combines TRBV27 with TRBJ2-1; TRBD1 matches at 7 bases. The CDR3 totals 17 residues. The trim removed 1 base at V and 7 bases at J, leaving 13 bases unmatched. CDR1 MNHEY and CDR2 SMNVEV come from the germline V gene (reference sequence). The CDR3 is CASSLLGGVGSRNEQFF. In nucleotides, the CDR3 is TGTGCCAGCAGTTTATTAGGGGGCGTTGGGTCACGAAATGAGCAGTTCTTC.

The chain is built from TRBV5-1 and TRBJ2-1; the match to TRBD2 covers 7 bases. V shed 0 bases and J 2 bases; nucleotides not matched to a gene: 2. The germline V gene encodes CDR1 SGHRS and CDR2 YFSETQ. This CDR3 has 15 residues. The CDR3 nucleotides read TGCGCCAGCAGCTTGGCTCTAGCGGCCTACAATGAGCAGTTCTTC. Translating it yields CASSLALAAYNEQFF.

V gene TRBV7-9 combines with J gene TRBJ2-7; weak D call: TRBD1 (6 bases). Germline V gene lookup returns CDR1 SEHNR and CDR2 FQNEAQ (reference sequence). The CDR3 contains 14 residues. V was shortened by 2 bases and J by 3 bases, with 11 bases between the two germline ends. The CDR3 sequence: CASSLRDTHYEQYF. In DNA, the CDR3 is TGTGCCAGCAGCTTACGGGACACTCACTACGAGCAGTACTTC.

This chain links TRBV13 with TRBJ2-7, with a weak D call TRBD1 (5 bases). This CDR3 comprises 15 residues. Germline V gene data show CDR1 as PRHDT and CDR2 as FYEKMQ (reference sequence). Trimming removed 2 bases from V and 2 bases from J, with 13 bases in between. The CDR3 sequence is CASSLSAGPTYEQYF. The CDR3 DNA is TGTGCCAGCAGCTTATCAGCAGGGCCAACCTACGAGCAGTACTTC. Using reference TRBV13 and TRBJ2-7 for the parts outside the CDR3, the full variable domain is AAGVIQSPRHLIKEKRETATLKCYPIPRHDTVYWYQQGPGQDPQFLISFYEKMQSDKGSIPDRFSAQQFSDYHSELNMSSLELGDSALYFCASSLSAGPTYEQYFGPGTRLTVT.

The chain has TRBV3-1 (or the pseudogene TRBV3-2) and TRBJ1-1; D is undetermined. There are 15 residues in the CDR3. V was trimmed by 5 bases and J by 1 base, leaving 14 bases between them. From germline, CDR1 is LGHDT and CDR2 YNNKEL (reference sequence). The CDR3 nucleotides read TGTGCCAGCAGCGGTTGGTACGGAGAGAACACTGAAGCTTTCTTT. Protein: CASSGWYGENTEAFF.

The gene calls are TRBV6-1 and TRBJ1-1; possibly TRBD1 for D (5 bases). V lost 1 base to trimming and J lost 6 bases, with 12 bases between them. CDR1 is MNHNS, CDR2 SASEGT, per germline. This CDR3 comprises 14 residues. CDR3 DNA sequence: TGTGCCAGCAGTGAAGTAGGGGATCTAGCTGAAGCTTTCTTT. This translates into CASSEVGDLAEAFF.

This clone was counted only a few times. The chain joins TRBV10-3 to TRBJ1-2; 9 bases are shared with TRBD1. V gave up 3 bases and J gave up 4 bases; unmatched junction bases: 9. The CDR3 runs to 16 residues. Germline loops: CDR1 ENHRY, CDR2 SYGVKD. In DNA, the CDR3 is TGTGCCATCAGTGACGCCACAGGGGGCGGTGGCTATGGCTACACCTTC. Amino acids: CAISDATGGGGYGYTF.

This chain links TRBV19 with TRBJ2-2; no clear D gene. There are 13 residues in the CDR3. Trimming shortened V by 3 bases and J by 6 bases, and 8 bases separated the two germline ends. Germline lookup yields CDR1 LNHDA and CDR2 SQIVND (reference sequence). The CDR3 DNA sequence: TGTGCCAGTAGTATTTTGAAGGCCGGGGAGCTGTTTTTT. Its translation: CASSILKAGELFF.

The chain couples TRBV5-5 to TRBJ1-4; TRBD1 matches at 7 bases. Germline V gives CDR1 SGHKS, CDR2 YYEKEE (reference sequence). V gave up 6 bases and J gave up 3 bases; unmatched junction bases: 5. The CDR3 extends over 14 amino acids. The CDR3 DNA sequence: TGTGCCAGCACCCAGACAGGGTCTAATGAAAAACTGTTTTTT. Residues: CASTQTGSNEKLFF.

This sequence joins TRBV7-8 and TRBJ2-3, with TRBD2 as a possible D gene (6 bases). The CDR3 is 16 residues long. Trimming removed 1 base from V and 2 bases from J, with 13 bases in between. Germline-derived CDR1 and CDR2 are SGHVS and FQNEAQ. As DNA, the CDR3 is TGTGCCAGCAGCTTAGTCGGTGCGGGGAACACAGATACGCAGTATTTT. Amino acids: CASSLVGAGNTDTQYF.

The chain links TRBV10-3 to TRBJ1-4; D gene ambiguous. V was clipped by 0 bases and J by 8 bases, with 10 bases between them. CDR1 and CDR2 (germline): ENHRY, SYGVKD. There are 14 residues in the CDR3. CDR3 residues: CAISESGGGEKLFF. The CDR3 nucleotides read TGTGCCATCAGTGAGTCCGGAGGCGGGGAAAAACTGTTTTTT.